This record concerns one TCR beta chain sequence. Antigen unknown. Both 60 Vbeta primers and 13 Jbeta primers went into the PCR. The repertoire was sequenced with immunoSEQ multiplex PCR; TCRdb's copy has only in-frame clones and lacks some. The table lists some 170,000 clones, about 80% of them singletons. The sample is drawn from a study of cytomegalovirus exposure and HLA in healthy donors. Study findings and constraints: In a later analysis, at a false discovery rate of 0.05, 16,951 TCR beta sequences matched HLA alleles.

This clonotype was sampled from a woman in her sixties in good health and CMV-seropositive. The sequenced material came from PBMCs.

The DNA for the CDR3 is TGTGCCAGCAGCTTGCCCGGGACAGGACTCCTTTACGAGCAGTACTTC. Translation gives CASSLPGTGLLYEQYF. The gene calls are TRBV5-8 and TRBJ2-7; TRBD1 agrees at 8 bases. This CDR3 region has 16 residues. With 1 base clipped from V and 4 bases from J, the junction kept 10 bases outside the gene matches. Germline lookup yields CDR1 SGHTS and CDR2 YDEGEE.